The 2 T cell receptor beta chains below all came from one sample that was sequenced in a study of cytomegalovirus exposure and HLA in healthy donors (dated by TCRdb to about 2017). Libraries were made using the immunoSEQ multiplex PCR assay. For the multiplex PCR, a mixture combining 60 forward primers for TCR Vbeta segments and 13 reverse primers for TCR Jbeta segments was used. TCRdb retrieved this table from immuneACCESS and kept in-frame rearrangements only. Not all clones are present; in checked studies, unresolved V genes account for under half, and no reason is known for the remainder. This sample is represented by roughly 150,000 clones; about 85% of them were singletons. Of the sample, 1% is held by the ten largest clones. The sequenced sample consisted of PBMCs. The receptors stem from a boy aged 2 to 10 in good health and CMV-seronegative.

This clone was counted only a few times. The chain uses TRBV29-1 and TRBJ1-2, with 7 nucleotides matching TRBD1. The CDR3 is 12 amino acids. Germline CDR1 and CDR2: SQVTM and ANQGSEA. J was trimmed by 5 bases and V by 6 bases; bases with no gene match: 6. CDR3 coding DNA: TGCAGCGTAGTTACAGGGGTTTATGGCTACACCTTC. This codes for CSVVTGVYGYTF.

V and J are TRBV13 and TRBJ2-7; 9 nucleotides match TRBD2. The CDR3 is 14 residues long. With 8 bases clipped from V and 0 bases from J, the junction kept 5 bases outside the gene matches. The germline V gene has CDR1 PRHDT and CDR2 FYEKMQ (reference sequence). The CDR3 DNA follows: TGTGCCAGCCTACGTAGCGGGAGCTCCTACGAGCAGTACTTC. Translating it yields CASLRSGSSYEQYF.